A selection of T cell receptor beta chains follows, all from one sample in a study of T cells in Graves' hyperthyroidism and ophthalmopathy. One entry per CDR3 protein results from TCRdb running MiXCR on the multiplex PCR reads. The top ten clones hold roughly 3.3% of a sample with about 600,000 distinct CDR3 sequences, about 16% of them seen once. Sample: blood. The origin of the receptors is a woman aged 40 to 49 with Graves' ophthalmopathy. Both conserved end residues are part of each CDR3. The D gene is left open where the match is weak. Size is stated for part of the rows, as once, few or many counts, or as a class when the clone is expanded.

>TRBV27|NA|TRBJ1-3|NA
CASSLERVLGGNTIYF
TGTGCCAGCAGTTTGGAGAGGGTTCTTGGAGGAAACACCATATATTTT
>TRBV19|NA|TRBJ2-1|NA
CASCGDAYNEQFF
TGTGCTAGCTGTGGAGACGCCTACAATGAGCAGTTCTTC
>TRBV2|NA|TRBJ1-1|many
CASSYVNTEAFF
TGTGCCAGCAGCTACGTGAACACTGAAGCTTTCTTT
>TRBV2|NA|TRBJ2-5|many
CASSEEIGETQYF
TGTGCCAGCAGTGAAGAGATAGGAGAGACCCAGTACTTC
>TRBV30|TRBD2|TRBJ2-1|many
CALSSGPLNEQFF
TGTGCCCTCTCTAGCGGCCCTCTCAATGAGCAGTTCTTC
>TRBV5-5|NA|TRBJ2-6|NA
CASSLVVGSTSGANVLTF
TGTGCCAGCAGCTTGGTGGTGGGCAGCACCTCTGGGGCCAACGTCCTGACTTTC
>TRBV4-1|NA|TRBJ1-5|few
CASGRVGGQPQHF
TGCGCCAGCGGCAGGGTGGGGGGCCAGCCCCAGCATTTT
>TRBV12-3/TRBV12-4|TRBD1|TRBJ1-5|few
CASSFIDRGRQPQHF
TGTGCCAGCAGTTTTATTGACAGGGGTCGTCAGCCCCAGCATTTT
>TRBV6-1|TRBD1|TRBJ2-1|NA
CASSGTGSGEQFF
TGTGCCAGCAGTGGGACAGGGTCGGGTGAGCAGTTCTTC
>TRBV20-1|TRBD2|TRBJ2-5|NA
CSAGGLRLETQYF
TGCAGTGCTGGGGGACTACGATTGGAGACCCAGTACTTC
>TRBV30|NA|TRBJ2-5|many
CAWSAHPWETQYF
TGTGCCTGGAGTGCTCATCCGTGGGAGACCCAGTACTTC
>TRBV19|NA|TRBJ1-1|NA
CASSSRDLNTEAFF
TGTGCCAGTAGTTCCAGGGATCTAAACACTGAAGCTTTCTTT
>TRBV18|TRBD1|TRBJ1-5|NA
CASSPGTGDRPQHF
TGTGCCAGCTCACCGGGGACAGGGGATAGGCCCCAGCATTTT
>TRBV4-1|TRBD2|TRBJ2-1|NA
CASSQQAGVIYNEQFF
TGCGCCAGCAGCCAACAAGCGGGGGTGATCTACAATGAGCAGTTCTTC
>TRBV6-1|NA|TRBJ1-1|NA
CASSLLGGEKTFF
TGTGCCAGCAGCCTACTAGGGGGAGAGAAAACTTTCTTT
>TRBV7-2|NA|TRBJ1-2|many
CASSFGVGKLNFYGYTF
TGTGCCAGCAGCTTCGGAGTGGGAAAGCTTAACTTCTATGGCTACACCTTC
>TRBV3-1|NA|TRBJ1-4|many
CASSQGGTDEKLFF
TGTGCCAGCAGCCAAGGGGGGACGGATGAAAAACTGTTTTTT
>TRBV11-2|TRBD1|TRBJ1-4|once
CASSPGGGADEKLFF
TGTGCCAGCAGCCCAGGGGGGGGGGCGGATGAAAAACTGTTTTTT
>TRBV27|TRBD1|TRBJ2-1|many
CASRGRDRGREQFF
TGTGCCAGCAGGGGCAGGGACAGGGGGAGGGAGCAGTTCTTC
>TRBV28|NA|TRBJ2-7|many
CASSLRGLRDYEQYF
TGTGCCAGCAGTTTAAGAGGGTTAAGAGACTACGAGCAGTACTTC
>TRBV6-2/TRBV6-3|NA|TRBJ1-3|few
CASSDRLFSGNTIYF
TGTGCCAGCAGTGACAGATTATTCTCTGGAAACACCATATATTTT
>TRBV3-1|TRBD1|TRBJ2-5|many
CASSANRGRGTQYF
TGTGCCAGCAGCGCAAACAGGGGGCGCGGGACCCAGTACTTC
>TRBV4-2|TRBD2|TRBJ2-7|NA
CASSQELLAGYEQYF
TGTGCCAGCAGCCAAGAGTTACTAGCGGGTTACGAGCAGTACTTC
>TRBV27|TRBD1|TRBJ1-6|many
CASSFTGTGGSPLHF
TGTGCCAGCAGTTTCACCGGGACAGGGGGGTCGCCCCTCCACTTT
>TRBV5-5|NA|TRBJ1-4|NA
CASSLGTRAWEEKLFF
TGTGCCAGCAGCTTGGGGACCCGTGCCTGGGAAGAAAAACTGTTTTTT
>TRBV4-2|TRBD2|TRBJ2-5|NA
CASSQDLAGGGAETQYF
TGTGCCAGCAGCCAAGACCTAGCGGGAGGAGGGGCAGAGACCCAGTACTTC
>TRBV10-2|NA|TRBJ2-1|NA
CASSDVHPVGNEQFF
TGCGCCAGCAGTGATGTACACCCTGTCGGGAATGAGCAGTTCTTC
>TRBV2|TRBD1|TRBJ2-7|few
CASRETGTVKRGVGPNEQYF
TGTGCCAGCAGAGAAACCGGGACAGTCAAAAGAGGGGTTGGCCCCAACGAGCAGTACTTC
>TRBV3-1|NA|TRBJ1-5|many
CASSQGPEGGQPQHF
TGTGCCAGCAGCCAAGGCCCAGAGGGAGGTCAGCCCCAGCATTTT
>TRBV7-8|TRBD2|TRBJ2-1|NA
CASRELAGNNEQFF
TGTGCCAGCAGGGAATTAGCGGGAAACAATGAGCAGTTCTTC
>TRBV5-1|NA|TRBJ1-2|NA
CASREGPSYGYTF
TGCGCCAGCAGGGAGGGACCGTCCTATGGCTACACCTTC
>TRBV5-6|NA|TRBJ2-4|few
CASSLFGHIQYF
TGTGCCAGCAGCTTGTTTGGTCACATTCAGTACTTC
>TRBV20-1|TRBD1|TRBJ2-7|many
CSATGTATYEQYF
TGCAGTGCTACCGGGACAGCGACCTACGAGCAGTACTTC
>TRBV4-1|NA|TRBJ2-5|NA
CASSSRGGPLPAETQYF
TGCGCCAGCAGCTCCCGCGGAGGACCACTACCTGCAGAGACCCAGTACTTC
>TRBV4-1|TRBD1|TRBJ1-6|NA
CASSQDRQGVNSPLHF
TGCGCCAGCAGCCAAGATAGGCAGGGGGTTAATTCACCCCTCCACTTT
>TRBV3-1|TRBD1|TRBJ1-6|NA
CASSLRQGNNSPLHF
TGTGCCAGCAGCCTAAGACAGGGGAATAATTCACCCCTCCACTTT
>TRBV4-1|NA|TRBJ2-5|many
CASSPEQETQYF
TGCGCCAGCAGCCCCGAGCAAGAGACCCAGTACTTC
>TRBV11-1|TRBD1|TRBJ2-2|many
CASSLLQGGTGELFF
TGTGCCAGCAGCTTACTACAGGGGGGAACCGGGGAGCTGTTTTTT
>TRBV30|NA|TRBJ2-3|many
CAWSVERVSTDTQYF
TGTGCCTGGAGTGTCGAGAGGGTTAGCACAGATACGCAGTATTTT
>TRBV30|TRBD1|TRBJ2-6|many
CAWRARARGQGALTGANVLTF
TGTGCCTGGAGGGCACGAGCCCGAGGACAGGGGGCGTTAACTGGGGCCAACGTCCTGACTTTC
>TRBV2|NA|TRBJ2-7|NA
CASSERGLLYEQYF
TGTGCCAGCAGTGAGAGGGGACTCCTCTACGAGCAGTACTTC
>TRBV20-1|TRBD2|TRBJ2-7|NA
CSASGTSGGPYEQYF
TGCAGTGCTAGCGGGACTAGCGGGGGCCCCTACGAGCAGTACTTC
>TRBV18|NA|TRBJ2-1|many
CASSPPSTNEQFF
TGTGCCAGCTCACCACCTTCTACCAATGAGCAGTTCTTC
>TRBV5-1|NA|TRBJ1-2|few
CASSLERQTNYDGYTF
TGCGCCAGCAGCTTGGAGCGGCAGACGAACTACGATGGCTACACCTTC
>TRBV7-6|NA|TRBJ2-1|many
CASSLDWGGPYNEQFF
TGTGCCAGCAGCTTAGATTGGGGGGGCCCCTACAATGAGCAGTTCTTC
>TRBV12-3/TRBV12-4|NA|TRBJ2-3|many
CASSLLDTQYF
TGTGCCAGCAGCTTACTAGATACGCAGTATTTT
>TRBV3-1|NA|TRBJ2-7|many
CASSLTQAGEQYF
TGTGCCAGCAGCCTCACCCAGGCTGGCGAGCAGTACTTC
>TRBV19|TRBD2|TRBJ2-7|NA
CASSTGIGTSGTYEQYF
TGTGCCAGTAGTACCGGAATCGGGACTAGCGGAACCTACGAGCAGTACTTC
>TRBV2|NA|TRBJ2-1|many
CASRAQGEQFF
TGTGCCAGCAGGGCCCAAGGTGAGCAGTTCTTC
>TRBV6-1|TRBD1|TRBJ2-7|few
CASSYSHPGQGFYEQYF
TGTGCCAGCAGTTATTCTCACCCGGGACAGGGTTTCTACGAGCAGTACTTC
>TRBV30|TRBD1|TRBJ1-4|many
CAWRTGSDEKLFF
TGTGCCTGGAGGACAGGGAGTGATGAAAAACTGTTTTTT
>TRBV11-2|NA|TRBJ1-1|many
CASSPNRRNTEAFF
TGTGCCAGCAGCCCCAATCGTCGGAACACTGAAGCTTTCTTT
>TRBV20-1|NA|TRBJ1-2|few
CSASREYGYTF
TGCAGCGCTTCTCGGGAGTATGGCTACACCTTC
>TRBV6-1|NA|TRBJ1-2|few
CASSLTPGDLYGYTF
TGTGCCAGCAGCCTCACGCCGGGGGACCTCTATGGCTACACCTTC
>TRBV4-1|TRBD1|TRBJ2-1|NA
CASSLQGPQDEQFF
TGCGCCAGCAGCCTACAGGGGCCTCAGGATGAGCAGTTCTTC
>TRBV2|TRBD2|TRBJ2-1|many
CASRPSGSSYNEQFF
TGTGCCAGCAGGCCCAGCGGGAGCTCCTACAATGAGCAGTTCTTC